A single sample is the source of the 22 T cell receptor beta chains below, sequenced in a study of T cell repertoires in cytomegalovirus infection (dated by TCRdb to between 2018 and 2021). Sequencing was carried out with an Illumina HiSeq 1500. TCRdb itself trimmed the public reads at Q25 with fastp, ran MiXCR and retained productive beta chains. For every CDR3 protein sequence, its rows merge into one entry that carries the most common genes and DNA. The sample table records some 400,000 distinct CDR3 sequences; roughly 20% of these occur just once. Approximately 10% of the sample is held by the ten biggest clonotypes. The sequenced sample consisted of PBMCs. These TCRs come from a human donor in good health (CMV status not recorded). Some clones in this sample may be carry-over from other donors' samples.

The table lists this clonotype with many counts. The chain is built from TRBV27 and TRBJ2-3; D gene ambiguous. Trimming removed 6 bases from V and 11 bases from J, with 18 bases in between. Germline V CDR1 and CDR2: MNHEY, SMNVEV (reference sequence). The CDR3 runs 13 residues. This CDR3 reads CASSPLLSGGQYF. As DNA, the CDR3 is TGTGCCAGCAGCCCCCTCCTCTCGGGCGGGCAGTATTTT.

The chain uses TRBV7-9 and TRBJ2-1, with D perhaps given as TRBD1 or TRBD2 (5 bases each). The germline V gene encodes CDR1 SEHNR and CDR2 FQNEAQ (reference sequence). The CDR3 runs 12 residues. V lost 4 bases and J 7 bases, leaving 8 bases between the germline ends. The CDR3: CASSSGRNEQFF. The DNA for the CDR3 is TGTGCCAGCAGCTCAGGGAGAAATGAGCAGTTCTTC.

This clonotype was seen at least ten times. The CDR3 here is CASSFSGLGTEAFF. CDR3 bases: TGTGCCAGCAGCTTCAGCGGTCTGGGCACTGAAGCTTTCTTT. This rearrangement joins TRBV7-2 to TRBJ1-1; no firm D call. This CDR3 has 14 residues. The V end was cut by 3 bases, the J end by 4 bases, with 12 bases between. Germline CDR1 is SGHTA and CDR2 is FQGNSA. Full variable domain (rest looked up from reference TRBV7-2 and TRBJ1-1): GAGVSQSPSNKVTEKGKDVELRCDPISGHTALYWYRQSLGQGLEFLIYFQGNSAPDKSGLPSDRFSAERTGGSVSTLTIQRTQQEDSAVYLCASSFSGLGTEAFFGQGTRLTVV.

This clonotype was detected a few times. This chain connects TRBV19 to TRBJ2-7, with D possibly matching TRBD1 (5 bases). CDR1 and CDR2 (germline): LNHDA, SQIVND (reference sequence). This CDR3 is built from 11 residues. V lost 3 bases to trimming and J lost 6 bases, with 6 bases between them. CDR3 in amino acids: CASSIRGEQYF. The CDR3 DNA sequence: TGTGCCAGTAGTATTAGGGGCGAGCAGTACTTC.

V usage is TRBV12-3 or TRBV12-4 and J usage is TRBJ2-7; no reliable D call. V lost 3 bases and J lost 3, with 9 bases in between. CDR3 size: 13 residues. The CDR3 DNA is TGTGCCAGCAGTTTTCAATCCGGCTACGAGCAGTACTTC. This translates into CASSFQSGYEQYF.

The chain couples TRBV19 to TRBJ2-1; 12 bases agree with TRBD2. J was trimmed by 8 bases and V by 6 bases; bases with no gene match: 8. CDR1 LNHDA and CDR2 SQIVND come from the germline V gene (reference sequence). This CDR3 is 15 amino acids long. CDR3 sequence: CASRYLAGGPHEQFF. CDR3 nucleotide sequence: TGTGCCAGTAGATACCTAGCGGGAGGGCCCCATGAGCAGTTCTTC.

This clonotype was seen only once. This chain uses TRBV7-9 with TRBJ2-7; perhaps D is TRBD1 or TRBD2 (6 bases each). The germline V and J ends were trimmed by 0 bases and 6 bases, with 9 bases remaining between them. The CDR3 is 13 amino acids. CDR1 and CDR2 from the germline V gene are SEHNR and FQNEAQ (reference sequence). As DNA, the CDR3 is TGTGCCAGCAGCTTAGCCTCGGGGGCCGAGCAGTACTTC. Protein product: CASSLASGAEQYF.

The chain uses TRBV7-2 and TRBJ2-1, with 10 bases lining up with TRBD2. Per the germline V gene, CDR1 is SGHTA and CDR2 is FQGNSA. This CDR3 contains 17 residues. The junction had 12 bases not matched to a gene; V was cut back by 3 bases and J by 7 bases. The CDR3 region has the DNA TGTGCCAGCAGCTTGGGGTCCCTAGCGGGGGTGTCAAATGAGCAGTTCTTC. Protein: CASSLGSLAGVSNEQFF.

The sample holds many counts of this clonotype. The chain couples TRBV7-2 to TRBJ1-6, with a weak D call TRBD1 (5 bases). V was trimmed by 8 bases and J by 9 bases, leaving 23 bases between them. Germline V gives CDR1 SGHTA, CDR2 FQGNSA. This CDR3 contains 16 residues. The CDR3 here is CASGQGDSIGISPLHF. The CDR3 nucleotides are TGTGCCAGCGGGCAGGGTGACTCGATAGGTATTTCACCCCTCCACTTT.

The gene calls are TRBV2 and TRBJ2-7, with 10 nucleotides matching TRBD2. With 6 bases clipped from V and 3 bases from J, the junction kept 8 bases outside the gene matches. There are 15 residues in the CDR3. Per the germline V gene, CDR1 is SNHLY and CDR2 is FYNNEI. CDR3 protein: CASRPGTSALYEQYF. The CDR3 DNA is TGTGCCAGCAGGCCCGGGACTAGCGCTCTCTACGAGCAGTACTTC. Full variable domain (outside the CDR3, taken from reference TRBV2 and TRBJ2-7): EPEVTQTPSHQVTQMGQEVILRCVPISNHLYFYWYRQILGQKVEFLVSFYNNEISEKSEIFDDQFSVERPDGSNFTLKIRSTKLEDSAMYFCASRPGTSALYEQYFGPGTRLTVT.

In this sample, this clonotype turned up a few times. The chain recombines TRBV7-6 with TRBJ2-7; D not resolved. Germline assignment: CDR1 SGHVS and CDR2 FNYEAQ. With 8 bases removed from V and 2 bases from J, the gap between germline ends came to 16 bases. This CDR3 has 14 amino acids. In nucleotides, the CDR3 is TGTGCCAGCCGATCTCAGGACGGACCCTACGAGCAGTACTTC. Protein product: CASRSQDGPYEQYF.

The gene calls are TRBV11-2 and TRBJ2-3; 9 bases agree with TRBD2. Germline V gene sequence: CDR1 SGHAT, CDR2 FQNNGV. CDR3 length equals 17 residues. The ends lost 5 bases at V and 7 bases at J; junction bases unmatched: 16. The CDR3 DNA sequence: TGTGCCAGCAGCCCACTAGTTGGGCGGGAGGGCCCCAATACGCAGTATTTT. Translation gives CASSPLVGREGPNTQYF. Full variable domain (remainder filled in from reference TRBV11-2 and TRBJ2-3): EAGVAQSPRYKIIEKRQSVAFWCNPISGHATLYWYQQILGQGPKLLIQFQNNGVVDDSQLPKDRFSAERLKGVDSTLKIQPAKLEDSAVYLCASSPLVGREGPNTQYFGPGTRLTVL.

A few counts support this clonotype. The chain recombines TRBV20-1 with TRBJ2-7; 7 positions agree with TRBD1. The germline V gene has CDR1 DFQATT and CDR2 SNEGSKA (reference sequence). CDR3 length: 13 residues. Losses at the gene ends were 5 bases for V and 0 bases for J; bases not matched to a gene: 4. CDR3 sequence reads: CSAPGTDSYEQYF. The DNA of the CDR3 is TGCAGTGCTCCCGGGACAGACTCCTACGAGCAGTACTTC.

This clonotype has only a few counts. The chain combines TRBV20-1 with TRBJ2-1; tentatively, D is TRBD2 (5 bases). Trimming shortened V by 6 bases and J by 12 bases, and 21 bases separated the two germline ends. CDR1 and CDR2 from the germline V gene are DFQATT and SNEGSKA (reference sequence). This CDR3 spans 13 amino acids. The chain's CDR3 is CSANEPGVLRQFF. The CDR3 region has the DNA TGCAGTGCAAACGAACCCGGGGTACTTAGGCAGTTCTTC.

The chain couples TRBV14 to TRBJ2-5; a weak D match, TRBD2 (6 bases). The germline CDR1 and CDR2 sequences are SGHDN and FVKESK. V was shortened by 2 bases and J by 2 bases, with 12 bases between the two germline ends. This CDR3 is 15 amino acids long. The CDR3 DNA reads TGTGCCAGCAGCCAATATCGGGGGACGCAAGAGACCCAGTACTTC. This gives the protein CASSQYRGTQETQYF.

The V call is TRBV18, the J call TRBJ1-1; D gene unclear. The CDR3 is made up of 15 amino acids. Germline CDR1 is KGHSH and CDR2 is LQKENI. Trimming pared 0 bases from V and 3 bases from J, leaving 11 bases between. CDR3 coding DNA: TGTGCCAGCTCACCACCAAGGTCCCAGGACACTGAAGCTTTCTTT. The encoded protein is CASSPPRSQDTEAFF.

This clonotype has a count of ten or more. J is TRBJ2-7 and V is TRBV7-2; TRBD1 might be the D (6 bases). The CDR3 is 15 residues long. Germline CDR1 SGHTA, CDR2 FQGNSA. Trimming took off 3 bases at V and 1 base at J, with 13 bases between the two ends. CDR3 residues: CASSLDRSLSYEQYF. As DNA, the CDR3 is TGTGCCAGCAGCTTGGACAGATCATTGTCCTACGAGCAGTACTTC.

In its sample, this clonotype was seen a few times. The J gene is TRBJ2-7, the V gene TRBV7-9; TRBD1 or TRBD2 may be the D gene (5 bases each). The CDR3 covers 14 residues. Deletions cut 4 bases from V and 3 bases from J, with 13 bases between. Germline CDR1 reads SEHNR; CDR2 reads FQNEAQ (reference sequence). CDR3 DNA: TGTGCCAGCAGCTCTGACCGGGACGGCTACGAGCAGTACTTC. Translating it yields CASSSDRDGYEQYF.

V is TRBV6-5 and J is TRBJ2-1; no clear D gene. Trimming removed 2 bases at V and 8 bases at J, with 4 bases between. In germline, CDR1 is MNHEY, CDR2 SVGAGI. This CDR3 contains 11 residues. CDR3 bases: TGTGCCAGCAGTTACGGGGATGAGCAGTTCTTC. Its protein is CASSYGDEQFF.

This clonotype showed up many times. The chain couples TRBV7-8 to TRBJ2-2; TRBD1 is a possible D gene (5 bases). Germline values: CDR1 SGHVS, CDR2 FQNEAQ. Between the trimmed V and J ends, which lost 2 bases and 0 bases, there was a span of 10 bases. This CDR3 is 16 amino acids long. The CDR3 reads CASSLTGRANTGELFF. CDR3 nucleotide sequence: TGTGCCAGCAGCTTAACAGGTCGGGCGAACACCGGGGAGCTGTTTTTT.

At least ten counts were recorded for this clonotype. The chain links TRBV6-2 or TRBV6-3 to TRBJ2-7; maybe TRBD2 (5 bases). Germline V lookup: CDR1 MNHEY, CDR2 SVGEGT. The CDR3 sequence is 12 residues long. Trimming pared 10 bases from V and 6 bases from J, leaving 16 bases between. For the CDR3, the DNA is TGTGCCACCCAGCGGTCGGCCCTCGAGCAGTACTTC. Translation gives CATQRSALEQYF.

This clonotype has just a few counts. The rearrangement uses TRBV20-1 and TRBJ2-7; 8 nucleotides line up with TRBD1. The CDR3 runs 14 residues. Germline CDR1 is DFQATT and CDR2 is SNEGSKA (reference sequence). With V trimmed by 5 bases and J by 3 bases, 9 bases remained unmatched. CDR3 residues: CSAAGQEDIYEQYF. DNA for the CDR3: TGCAGTGCTGCGGGACAGGAAGACATCTACGAGCAGTACTTC.